A selection of T cell receptor beta chains follows, all from one sample in a study of blood T cells in healthy people across ages. TCRdb recomputed calls from the 5' RACE reads with MiXCR, one row per CDR3 protein. The repertoire has about a million distinct CDR3 sequences, roughly two fifths of them found once; the top ten carry about 12%. The sequenced sample was blood. These TCRs come from a man aged 18-30 years in good health. Each CDR3 is given with its conserved first and last residue. D genes are given only for firm matches. The size of a clone is reported for some rows only, either as once, few or many, or as a class for expanded clones.

D gene: .; V gene: TRBV7-3; J gene: TRBJ2-2; clone size: .; CDR3 DNA: TGTGCCAGCAGCCTATCTCCTCGCGGAGGTGCCGGGGAGCTGTTTTTT; CDR3 protein: CASSLSPRGGAGELFF
D gene: .; V gene: TRBV4-3; J gene: TRBJ2-1; clone size: .; CDR3 DNA: TGCGCCACCAGCCAATGGGGAGTTAGGCAGTTCTTC; CDR3 protein: CATSQWGVRQFF
D gene: TRBD1; V gene: TRBV4-2; J gene: TRBJ1-1; clone size: few; CDR3 DNA: TGTGCCAGCAGCCCAGGAAAAGGGGGCGGAACTGAAGCTTTCTTT; CDR3 protein: CASSPGKGGGTEAFF
D gene: .; V gene: TRBV5-1; J gene: TRBJ1-4; clone size: .; CDR3 DNA: TGCGCCAGCAGCTTGGTGGCCAATATAGGGGAAAAACTGTTTTTT; CDR3 protein: CASSLVANIGEKLFF
D gene: TRBD1; V gene: TRBV4-3; J gene: TRBJ2-2; clone size: .; CDR3 DNA: TGCGCCAGCAGCCAACAAACAGGGGCTGGCGGGGAGCTGTTTTTT; CDR3 protein: CASSQQTGAGGELFF
D gene: .; V gene: TRBV6-6; J gene: TRBJ2-5; clone size: few; CDR3 DNA: TGTGCCAGCAGTTACGGGCGGACCCCGCCCCAAGAGACCCAGTACTTC; CDR3 protein: CASSYGRTPPQETQYF
D gene: .; V gene: TRBV6-6; J gene: TRBJ2-2; clone size: few; CDR3 DNA: TGTGCCAGCACCGGGGGTGCGAACACCGGGGAGCTGTTTTTT; CDR3 protein: CASTGGANTGELFF
D gene: .; V gene: TRBV5-1; J gene: TRBJ1-2; clone size: .; CDR3 DNA: TGCGCCAGCAGCTTGGCCGTGGCAGGGGCTAACTATGGCTACACCTTC; CDR3 protein: CASSLAVAGANYGYTF
D gene: .; V gene: TRBV11-2; J gene: TRBJ2-3; clone size: .; CDR3 DNA: TGTGCCAGCAGCCCACCGGACAGCCTTTCGGATACGCAGTATTTT; CDR3 protein: CASSPPDSLSDTQYF
D gene: .; V gene: TRBV20-1; J gene: TRBJ1-2; clone size: .; CDR3 DNA: TGCAGTGCTAGTCCCAGGGAGAAGAACTATGGCTACACCTTC; CDR3 protein: CSASPREKNYGYTF
D gene: TRBD2; V gene: TRBV29-1; J gene: TRBJ2-2; clone size: .; CDR3 DNA: TGCAGCGTTGCCAGACTAGCGGGGGGTCTACTAAACACCGGGGAGCTGTTTTTT; CDR3 protein: CSVARLAGGLLNTGELFF
D gene: TRBD1; V gene: TRBV2; J gene: TRBJ2-1; clone size: .; CDR3 DNA: TGTGCCAGCGGACGGACAGGGATCCACAATGAGCAGTTCTTC; CDR3 protein: CASGRTGIHNEQFF
D gene: .; V gene: TRBV20-1; J gene: TRBJ2-5; clone size: few; CDR3 DNA: TGCAGTGCTAGACCCCCCGAGGAGGTCCAAGAGACCCAGTACTTC; CDR3 protein: CSARPPEEVQETQYF
D gene: .; V gene: TRBV3-1; J gene: TRBJ2-3; clone size: .; CDR3 DNA: TGTGCCAGCAGCCAAGTTGGAGGGGGGGCGCGGGATACGCAGTATTTT; CDR3 protein: CASSQVGGGARDTQYF
D gene: .; V gene: TRBV28; J gene: TRBJ1-4; clone size: .; CDR3 DNA: TGTGCCAGCAGTCTTCCCATAGATGGAGGTGAAAAACTGTTTTTT; CDR3 protein: CASSLPIDGGEKLFF
D gene: TRBD2; V gene: TRBV5-1; J gene: TRBJ2-7; clone size: few; CDR3 DNA: TGCGCCAGCAGCACAAGCGGGGCGTCCTACAATGAGCAGTACTTC; CDR3 protein: CASSTSGASYNEQYF
D gene: .; V gene: TRBV4-1; J gene: TRBJ2-7; clone size: few; CDR3 DNA: TGCGCCAGCAGCCAGGTCCTCGCCGGGGATGAGCAGTACTTC; CDR3 protein: CASSQVLAGDEQYF
D gene: .; V gene: TRBV6-6; J gene: TRBJ1-2; clone size: .; CDR3 DNA: TGTGCCAGCACCGCCCTGCGCTATGGCTACACCTTC; CDR3 protein: CASTALRYGYTF
D gene: TRBD2; V gene: TRBV20-1; J gene: TRBJ2-1; clone size: few; CDR3 DNA: TGCAGTGCTAGAGTTCCTAGCGGGGCCTCCTACAATGAGCAGTTCTTC; CDR3 protein: CSARVPSGASYNEQFF
D gene: TRBD1; V gene: TRBV4-1; J gene: TRBJ2-1; clone size: few; CDR3 DNA: TGCGCCAGCAGCCAAGATAGGGGGACAGTCTCCTACAATGAGCAGTTCTTC; CDR3 protein: CASSQDRGTVSYNEQFF
D gene: .; V gene: TRBV5-1; J gene: TRBJ2-7; clone size: many; CDR3 DNA: TGTGCCAGCAGCTCAGACAGTTCCTACGAGCAGTACTTC; CDR3 protein: CASSSDSSYEQYF
D gene: .; V gene: TRBV28; J gene: TRBJ2-1; clone size: few; CDR3 DNA: TGTGCTACCGGGACTTACAATTTTTACAATGAGCAGTTCTTC; CDR3 protein: CATGTYNFYNEQFF
D gene: .; V gene: TRBV12-3/TRBV12-4; J gene: TRBJ1-2; clone size: many; CDR3 DNA: TGTGCCAGCAGCACCAACAGGGCACAGGGCTACACCTTC; CDR3 protein: CASSTNRAQGYTF
D gene: TRBD1; V gene: TRBV29-1; J gene: TRBJ1-4; clone size: few; CDR3 DNA: TGCAGCGTTACCGAGGGACAGGGGGAACTGTTTTTT; CDR3 protein: CSVTEGQGELFF
D gene: .; V gene: TRBV7-2; J gene: TRBJ1-2; clone size: .; CDR3 DNA: TGTGCCAGCAGCTTAGTCGGCAGGGGAAACTATGGCTACACCTTC; CDR3 protein: CASSLVGRGNYGYTF
D gene: TRBD1; V gene: TRBV6-6; J gene: TRBJ1-2; clone size: .; CDR3 DNA: TGTGCCAGCAGTCAGGGACAGGGTTCCCATGGCTACACCTTC; CDR3 protein: CASSQGQGSHGYTF
D gene: .; V gene: TRBV14; J gene: TRBJ2-7; clone size: few; CDR3 DNA: TGTGCCAGCAGCCAAATAGGCAGGCAACGCTACGAGCAGTACTTC; CDR3 protein: CASSQIGRQRYEQYF
D gene: .; V gene: TRBV7-2; J gene: TRBJ1-2; clone size: many; CDR3 DNA: TGTGCCAGCAGCCTAGAGAGTCCTTATGGCTACACCTTC; CDR3 protein: CASSLESPYGYTF
D gene: .; V gene: TRBV12-3/TRBV12-4; J gene: TRBJ1-2; clone size: .; CDR3 DNA: TGTGCCAGCAGTTTTTATGAGGGCTACACCTTT; CDR3 protein: CASSFYEGYTF
D gene: TRBD1; V gene: TRBV10-3; J gene: TRBJ1-1; clone size: .; CDR3 DNA: TGTGCCATCAGTGAGTTCTCCCCCGCTATCAGGGGGGTGAACACTGAAGCTTTCTTT; CDR3 protein: CAISEFSPAIRGVNTEAFF
D gene: .; V gene: TRBV20-1; J gene: TRBJ2-3; clone size: few; CDR3 DNA: TGCAGTGCACCCTCGGCGGCTAGCACAGATACGCAGTATTTT; CDR3 protein: CSAPSAASTDTQYF
D gene: .; V gene: TRBV7-2; J gene: TRBJ1-2; clone size: once; CDR3 DNA: TGTGCCAGTAGCGTAGTGGTTGGGTCGCCAGGGGAGTTCCCCTATGGCTACACCTTC; CDR3 protein: CASSVVVGSPGEFPYGYTF
D gene: TRBD1; V gene: TRBV20-1; J gene: TRBJ1-4; clone size: few; CDR3 DNA: TGCAGTGCTAGAGGAGACAGGGAGGACGGTGAAAAACTGTTTTTT; CDR3 protein: CSARGDREDGEKLFF
D gene: .; V gene: TRBV29-1; J gene: TRBJ1-2; clone size: few; CDR3 DNA: TGCAGCGTTGTAAGGGAGGCAGGGGTTGGCTACACCTTC; CDR3 protein: CSVVREAGVGYTF
D gene: .; V gene: TRBV20-1; J gene: TRBJ1-2; clone size: few; CDR3 DNA: TGCAGTGCTAGCCGCAGACAGGACTATGGCTACACCTTC; CDR3 protein: CSASRRQDYGYTF
D gene: .; V gene: TRBV4-2; J gene: TRBJ1-5; clone size: few; CDR3 DNA: TGTGCCAGCAGCCAAGATGGGACGAACAATCAGCCCCAGCATTTT; CDR3 protein: CASSQDGTNNQPQHF
D gene: .; V gene: TRBV4-3; J gene: TRBJ2-2; clone size: .; CDR3 DNA: TGCGCCAGCAGCCAAGCCTCGCGGGGTCGTACCGGGGAGCTGTTTTTT; CDR3 protein: CASSQASRGRTGELFF
D gene: TRBD2; V gene: TRBV4-2; J gene: TRBJ2-1; clone size: .; CDR3 DNA: TGTGCCAGCAGCCAAGATTACGGGGGGATTTTCGATGAGCAGTTCTTC; CDR3 protein: CASSQDYGGIFDEQFF
D gene: .; V gene: TRBV6-5; J gene: TRBJ2-1; clone size: few; CDR3 DNA: TGTGCCAGCAGCTCCCGGGGGCGTGATGAGCAGTTCTTC; CDR3 protein: CASSSRGRDEQFF
D gene: TRBD1; V gene: TRBV11-2; J gene: TRBJ2-7; clone size: few; CDR3 DNA: TGTGCCAGCAGCTATCAGGGACAGTCAACAGCCGAGCAGTACTTC; CDR3 protein: CASSYQGQSTAEQYF
D gene: .; V gene: TRBV11-2; J gene: TRBJ2-1; clone size: few; CDR3 DNA: TGTGCCAGCAGCTTAACACAGGGCTCCTACAATGAGCAGTTCTTC; CDR3 protein: CASSLTQGSYNEQFF
D gene: .; V gene: TRBV9; J gene: TRBJ2-1; clone size: .; CDR3 DNA: TGTGCCAGCAGCGTAGAATGGGTAGGTACGGTAAATGAGCAGTTCTTC; CDR3 protein: CASSVEWVGTVNEQFF
D gene: TRBD1; V gene: TRBV2; J gene: TRBJ1-5; clone size: few; CDR3 DNA: TGTGCCAGCAGCTACGACAGGGGTGATCAGCCCCAGCATTTT; CDR3 protein: CASSYDRGDQPQHF
D gene: TRBD1; V gene: TRBV7-2; J gene: TRBJ1-5; clone size: .; CDR3 DNA: TGTGCCAGCAGAACCGGGACAGGGGCGTCTCAGCCCCAGCATTTT; CDR3 protein: CASRTGTGASQPQHF
D gene: TRBD2; V gene: TRBV20-1; J gene: TRBJ2-5; clone size: .; CDR3 DNA: TGCAGTGCTAGAGATCTCGCGACTAGCGGGGCACAAGAGACCCAGTACTTC; CDR3 protein: CSARDLATSGAQETQYF
D gene: .; V gene: TRBV20-1; J gene: TRBJ2-1; clone size: .; CDR3 DNA: TGCAGTGCTATGGCAGCGAATGAGCAGTTCTTC; CDR3 protein: CSAMAANEQFF
D gene: .; V gene: TRBV9; J gene: TRBJ1-5; clone size: .; CDR3 DNA: TGTGCCAGCAGCCCCCAGGCAGGGGTCGGTCAGCCCCAGCATTTT; CDR3 protein: CASSPQAGVGQPQHF
D gene: TRBD1; V gene: TRBV6-1; J gene: TRBJ1-5; clone size: .; CDR3 DNA: TGTGCCAGCAGGCAAACCGACAGGGGGGTTAATAGCAATCAGCCCCAGCATTTT; CDR3 protein: CASRQTDRGVNSNQPQHF
D gene: .; V gene: TRBV5-1; J gene: TRBJ2-3; clone size: .; CDR3 DNA: TGCGCCAGCACCCTGGAACGGGCCGACACAGATACGCAGTATTTT; CDR3 protein: CASTLERADTDTQYF
D gene: TRBD2; V gene: TRBV28; J gene: TRBJ2-1; clone size: few; CDR3 DNA: TGTGCCAGCAGCCCCGGACTAGCGGGCCTCTCGGGGTACAATGAGCAGTTCTTC; CDR3 protein: CASSPGLAGLSGYNEQFF
D gene: .; V gene: TRBV11-2; J gene: TRBJ2-5; clone size: few; CDR3 DNA: TGTGCCAGCAGAAGAACCGGGACGCCTCTTGAGACCCAGTACTTC; CDR3 protein: CASRRTGTPLETQYF
D gene: TRBD1; V gene: TRBV10-3; J gene: TRBJ1-5; clone size: .; CDR3 DNA: TGTGCCACCGGGACAGAGAATAGCAATCAGCCCCAGCATTTT; CDR3 protein: CATGTENSNQPQHF